Below, 8 T cell receptor beta chains from the same sample are listed, as sequenced in a study of blood T cell repertoires in COVID-19. Only in-frame clones appear in the TCRdb table, and some are missing; sequencing was by immunoSEQ multiplex PCR. The sample contains roughly 60,000 clones, about 80% of which appear only once. The sequenced sample consisted of peripheral blood. The origin of the receptors is a woman at least 80 years old with acute or convalescent COVID-19.

V is TRBV27 and J is TRBJ1-5; maybe TRBD1 (6 bases). The CDR3 sequence is 14 residues long. CDR1 and CDR2 (germline): MNHEY, SMNVEV (reference sequence). V lost 3 bases and J lost 8, with 14 bases in between. CDR3 protein: CASSFSGGTKPQHF. The CDR3 DNA reads TGTGCCAGCAGTTTTTCGGGGGGCACGAAGCCCCAGCATTTT.

The chain is built from TRBV11-2 and TRBJ1-6; D is unclear. This CDR3 is 15 amino acids long. Trimming took 5 bases from V and 2 from J, leaving 10 bases between them. Germline assignment: CDR1 SGHAT and CDR2 FQNNGV. Here the CDR3 reads CASSLQVAYNSPLHF. CDR3 DNA sequence: TGTGCCAGCAGCCTTCAAGTAGCCTATAATTCACCCCTCCACTTT.

The chain links TRBV15 to TRBJ2-1, with a weak D call TRBD2 (7 bases). The V gene's germline CDR1 is LNHNV and CDR2 YYDKDF (reference sequence). Trimming pared 3 bases from V and 5 bases from J, leaving 17 bases between. The CDR3 loop spans 16 amino acids. CDR3 in amino acids: CATSRPGGPDDNEQFF. The CDR3 DNA follows: TGTGCCACCAGCAGGCCCGGGGGGCCCGACGACAATGAGCAGTTCTTC.

V is TRBV29-1 and J is TRBJ2-7, with 9 bases that match TRBD2. The J segment lost 4 bases and the V segment lost 6 bases, leaving 7 bases of the junction unmatched. The CDR3 sequence is 13 residues long. CDR1 is SQVTM, CDR2 ANQGSEA, per germline. CDR3 DNA: TGCAGCGTAGCGGGGGGTTTCCCATACGAGCAGTACTTC. Its protein product is CSVAGGFPYEQYF.

The rearrangement links TRBV3-1 (or the pseudogene TRBV3-2) to TRBJ2-7; TRBD2 matches at 10 bases. CDR1 and CDR2 (germline): LGHDT, YNNKEL (reference sequence). The CDR3 is 15 residues long. With 4 bases clipped from V and 5 bases from J, the junction kept 8 bases outside the gene matches. The CDR3 reads CASSPPGLASHEQYF. Here the CDR3 DNA reads TGTGCCAGCAGCCCCCCGGGACTAGCGAGTCACGAGCAGTACTTC.

The chain links TRBV6-2 or TRBV6-3 to TRBJ1-1, with TRBD1 identical over 9 bases. Germline values: CDR1 MNHEY, CDR2 SVGEGT. V gave up 2 bases and J gave up 8 bases; unmatched junction bases: 0. This CDR3 has 12 amino acids. In DNA, the CDR3 is TGTGCCAGCAGTTACGGGACAGGGGAAGCTTTCTTT. This codes for CASSYGTGEAFF.

The chain employs TRBV6-5 and TRBJ1-6, with D perhaps TRBD1 (6 bases). The CDR3 is made up of 15 amino acids. Trimming took 10 bases from V and 9 from J, leaving 22 bases between them. From germline, CDR1 is MNHEY and CDR2 SVGAGI. The CDR3 coding sequence is TGTGCCACCGAGGGACGGGAGGGACAAATTTCACCCCTCCACTTT. Translated, it gives CATEGREGQISPLHF.

The chain recombines TRBV24-1 with TRBJ2-3; D is unclear. The germline V gene encodes CDR1 KGHDR and CDR2 SFDVKD. V gave up 4 bases and J gave up 2 bases, with 9 bases separating them. The CDR3 loop spans 14 amino acids. CDR3 sequence: CATSDSGSTDTQYF. CDR3 nucleotides: TGTGCCACCAGTGACTCCGGGTCCACAGATACGCAGTATTTT.